This T cell receptor (beta chain) was recovered during a study of PD-1 blockade in classical Hodgkin lymphoma. Study observations and caveats: The CD4+ diversity rise by C4D1 was clearest in complete responders. Lower baseline TCR diversity was reported for newly diagnosed patients than for healthy donors. Nivolumab starters within 1 year of ASCT were excluded.

With respect to this clone: The antigen is unknown.

Repertoires were generated with immunoSEQ multiplex PCR, while TCRdb's copy carries only in-frame clones and drops some. The sample contains tens of thousands of clones, approximately 94% of which appear only once. Each patient's relapse followed autologous stem cell transplantation, and brentuximab vedotin exposure varied. The sequences come from peripheral blood mononuclear cells (PBMCs), collected at baseline. The source is a human donor with classical Hodgkin lymphoma.

The DNA of the CDR3 is TGTGCCAGCAGTCCCGGGACAGGGGGCCACGAGCAGTACTTC. Residues: CASSPGTGGHEQYF. V is TRBV27 and J is TRBJ2-7, with 12 bases aligning to TRBD1. The germline V gene encodes CDR1 MNHEY and CDR2 SMNVEV (reference sequence). V trimming: 5 bases; J trimming: 5 bases; junction bases outside the gene matches: 4. The CDR3 is 14 amino acids.